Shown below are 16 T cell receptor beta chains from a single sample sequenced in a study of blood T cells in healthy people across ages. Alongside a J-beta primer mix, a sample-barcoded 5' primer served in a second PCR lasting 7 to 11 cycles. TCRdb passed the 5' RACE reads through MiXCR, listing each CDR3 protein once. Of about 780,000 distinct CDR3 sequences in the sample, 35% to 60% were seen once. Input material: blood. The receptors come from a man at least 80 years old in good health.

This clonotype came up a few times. The CDR3: CASSGLMNTEAFF. The CDR3 DNA reads TGTGCCAGCAGTGGGTTAATGAACACTGAAGCTTTCTTT. The V call is TRBV2, the J call TRBJ1-1; D is unclear. The V gene lost 4 bases and the J gene lost 0 bases, with 6 bases spanning the gap. In germline, CDR1 is SNHLY, CDR2 FYNNEI. The CDR3 length is 13 residues.

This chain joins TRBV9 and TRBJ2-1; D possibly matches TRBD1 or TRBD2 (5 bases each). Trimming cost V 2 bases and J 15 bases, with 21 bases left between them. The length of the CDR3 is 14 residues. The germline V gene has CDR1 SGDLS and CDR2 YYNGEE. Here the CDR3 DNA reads TGTGCCAGCAGCGTCACGACAGCTAATGAGGGTTTGTTCTTC. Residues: CASSVTTANEGLFF.

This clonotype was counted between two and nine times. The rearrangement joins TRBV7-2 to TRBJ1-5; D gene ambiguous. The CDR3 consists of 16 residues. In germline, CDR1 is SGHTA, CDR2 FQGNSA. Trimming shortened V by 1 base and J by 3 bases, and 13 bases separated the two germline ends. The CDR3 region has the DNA TGTGCCAGCAGCTTAGAGTCACCCGTGGCCAATCAGCCCCAGCATTTT. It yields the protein CASSLESPVANQPQHF. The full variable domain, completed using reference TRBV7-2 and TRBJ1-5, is GAGVSQSPSNKVTEKGKDVELRCDPISGHTALYWYRQSLGQGLEFLIYFQGNSAPDKSGLPSDRFSAERTGGSVSTLTIQRTQQEDSAVYLCASSLESPVANQPQHFGDGTRLSIL.

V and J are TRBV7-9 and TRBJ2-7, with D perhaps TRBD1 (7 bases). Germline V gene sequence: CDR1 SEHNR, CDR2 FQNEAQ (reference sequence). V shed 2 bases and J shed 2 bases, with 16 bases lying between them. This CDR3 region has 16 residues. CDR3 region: CASSLSLRGEAYEQYF. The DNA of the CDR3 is TGTGCCAGCAGCTTATCCCTCAGGGGGGAAGCCTACGAGCAGTACTTC.

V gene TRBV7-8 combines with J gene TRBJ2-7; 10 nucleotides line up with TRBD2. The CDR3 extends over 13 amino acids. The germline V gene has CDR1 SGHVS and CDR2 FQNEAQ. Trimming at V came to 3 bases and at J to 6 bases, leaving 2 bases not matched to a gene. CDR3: CASSFASGSEQYF. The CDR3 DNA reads TGTGCCAGCAGCTTTGCTAGCGGGAGCGAGCAGTACTTC.

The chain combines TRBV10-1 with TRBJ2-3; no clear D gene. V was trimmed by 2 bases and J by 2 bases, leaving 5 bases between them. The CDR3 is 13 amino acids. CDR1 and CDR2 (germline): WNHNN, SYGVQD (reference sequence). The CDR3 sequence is CASSEIDTDTQYF. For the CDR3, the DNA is TGCGCCAGCAGTGAGATAGACACAGATACGCAGTATTTT.

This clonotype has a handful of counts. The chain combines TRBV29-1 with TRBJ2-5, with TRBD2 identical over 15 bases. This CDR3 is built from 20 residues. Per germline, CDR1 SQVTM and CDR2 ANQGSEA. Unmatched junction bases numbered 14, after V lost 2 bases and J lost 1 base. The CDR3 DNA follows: TGCAGCGTTGAATTCGTATCGGGGACTAGCGGGGGGACTATCCAAGAGACCCAGTACTTC. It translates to CSVEFVSGTSGGTIQETQYF.

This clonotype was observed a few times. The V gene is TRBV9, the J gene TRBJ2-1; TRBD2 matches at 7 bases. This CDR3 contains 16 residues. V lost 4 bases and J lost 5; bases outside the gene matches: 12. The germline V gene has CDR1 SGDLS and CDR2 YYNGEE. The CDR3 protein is CASSPLGSGGDNEQFF. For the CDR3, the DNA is TGTGCCAGCAGCCCTCTCGGTTCGGGAGGCGACAATGAGCAGTTCTTC.

CDR3: CASSPEGVGTQYF. For the CDR3, the DNA is TGTGCCAGCAGCCCGGAGGGCGTCGGGACGCAGTATTTT. The chain has TRBV6-6 and TRBJ2-3; a possible D gene is TRBD2 (6 bases). Trimming took off 6 bases at V and 9 bases at J, with 16 bases between the two ends. Germline V CDR1 and CDR2: MNHNY, SVGAGI (reference sequence). The CDR3 loop spans 13 amino acids.

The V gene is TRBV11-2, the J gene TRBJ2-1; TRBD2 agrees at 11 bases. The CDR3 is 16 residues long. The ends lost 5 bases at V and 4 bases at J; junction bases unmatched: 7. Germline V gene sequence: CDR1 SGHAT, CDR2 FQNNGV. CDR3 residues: CASSPRGLADYNEQFF. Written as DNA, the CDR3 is TGTGCCAGCAGCCCCCGGGGACTAGCGGATTACAATGAGCAGTTCTTC.

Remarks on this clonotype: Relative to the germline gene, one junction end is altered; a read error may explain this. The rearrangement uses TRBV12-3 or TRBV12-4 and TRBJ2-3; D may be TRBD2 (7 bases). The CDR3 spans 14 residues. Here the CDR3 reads CASSFTGGADAQYF. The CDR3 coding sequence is TGTGCCAGCAGTTTCACGGGGGGCGCAGATGCGCAGTATTTT.

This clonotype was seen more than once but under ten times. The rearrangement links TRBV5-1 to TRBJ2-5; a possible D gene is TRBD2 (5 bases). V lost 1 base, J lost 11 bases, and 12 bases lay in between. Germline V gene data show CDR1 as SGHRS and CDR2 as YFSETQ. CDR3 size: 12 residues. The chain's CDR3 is CASSLYSREQYF. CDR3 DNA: TGCGCCAGCAGCTTGTACTCGAGGGAGCAGTACTTC.

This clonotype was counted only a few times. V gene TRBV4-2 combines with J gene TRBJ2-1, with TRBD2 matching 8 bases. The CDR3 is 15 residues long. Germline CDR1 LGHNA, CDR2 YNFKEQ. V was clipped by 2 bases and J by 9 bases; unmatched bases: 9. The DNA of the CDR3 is TGTGCCAGCAGCCAATCGGGGGGGAACTCCGGTGAGCAGTTCTTC. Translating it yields CASSQSGGNSGEQFF.

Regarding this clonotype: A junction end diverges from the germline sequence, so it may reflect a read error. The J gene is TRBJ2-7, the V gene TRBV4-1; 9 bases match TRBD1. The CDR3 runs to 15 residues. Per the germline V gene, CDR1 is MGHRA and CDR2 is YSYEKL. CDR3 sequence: CASNQVMTGGYEQYF. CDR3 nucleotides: TGCGCCAGCAACCAAGTGATGACAGGGGGCTACGAGCAGTACTTC.

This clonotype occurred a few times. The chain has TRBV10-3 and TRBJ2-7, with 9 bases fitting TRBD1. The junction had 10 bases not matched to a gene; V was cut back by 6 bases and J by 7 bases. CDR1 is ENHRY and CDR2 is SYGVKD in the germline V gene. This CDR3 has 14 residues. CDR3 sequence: CAIRAGTGNREQYF. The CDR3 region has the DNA TGTGCCATCAGGGCCGGGACAGGGAATAGGGAGCAGTACTTC.

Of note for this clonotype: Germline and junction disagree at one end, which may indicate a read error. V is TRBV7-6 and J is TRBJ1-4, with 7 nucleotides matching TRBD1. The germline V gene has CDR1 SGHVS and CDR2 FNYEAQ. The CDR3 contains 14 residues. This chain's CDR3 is CASSVAGGNEKLFF. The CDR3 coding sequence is TGTGCCAGCAGCGTAGCAGGGGGAAATGAAAAACTGTTTTTT.